The sequence of this T cell receptor beta chain was determined in a study of response to subunit inactivated influenza vaccine. CDR3 length: 15 amino acids. Looked up from germline, CDR1 is SGHAT and CDR2 is FQNNGV. Trimming took 3 bases from V and 2 from J, leaving 14 bases between them. TCRdb re-called the RT-PCR reads through MiXCR, storing one row per CDR3 protein. The sample has more than 150,000 distinct CDR3 sequences; approximately 12% are singletons. Study outcomes and limitations: Authors suggested few new T cells are recruited by each seasonal influenza vaccination.

Concerning this clonotype: As yet, its antigen is unknown.

The sequences come from CD8+ T cells sorted from PBMCs, collected roughly 24 months after vaccination. The clonotype was recovered from a man aged 50 to 75 who received an inactivated influenza vaccine. The chain combines TRBV11-2 with TRBJ2-7; D uncertain. The chain's CDR3 is CASSLGMGGTYEQYF. The CDR3 DNA is TGTGCCAGCAGCTTGGGCATGGGCGGAACCTACGAGCAGTACTTC.